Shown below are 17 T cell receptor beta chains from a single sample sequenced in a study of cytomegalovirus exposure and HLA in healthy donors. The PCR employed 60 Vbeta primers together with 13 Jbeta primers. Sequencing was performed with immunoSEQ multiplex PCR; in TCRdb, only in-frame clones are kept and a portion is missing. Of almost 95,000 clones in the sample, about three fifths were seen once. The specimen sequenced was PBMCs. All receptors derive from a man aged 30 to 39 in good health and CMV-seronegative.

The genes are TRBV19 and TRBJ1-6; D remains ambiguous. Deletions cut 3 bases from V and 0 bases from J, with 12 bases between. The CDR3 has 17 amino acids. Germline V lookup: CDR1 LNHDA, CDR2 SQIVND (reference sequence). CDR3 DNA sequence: TGTGCCAGTAGTATTTATCACAGTGACTCCTATAATTCACCCCTCCACTTT. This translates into CASSIYHSDSYNSPLHF. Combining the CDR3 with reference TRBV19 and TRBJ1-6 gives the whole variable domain DGGITQSPKYLFRKEGQNVTLSCEQNLNHDAMYWYRQDPGQGLRLIYYSQIVNDFQKGDIAEGYSVSREKKESFPLTVTSAQKNPTAFYLCASSIYHSDSYNSPLHFGNGTRLTVT.

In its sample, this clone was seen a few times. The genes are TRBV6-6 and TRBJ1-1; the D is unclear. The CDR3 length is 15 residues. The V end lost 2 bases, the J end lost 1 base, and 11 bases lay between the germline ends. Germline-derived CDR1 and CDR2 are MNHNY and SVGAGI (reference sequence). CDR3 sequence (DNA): TGTGCCAGCAGTTACAGTGGGAGGAGGAACACTGAAGCTTTCTTT. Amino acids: CASSYSGRRNTEAFF.

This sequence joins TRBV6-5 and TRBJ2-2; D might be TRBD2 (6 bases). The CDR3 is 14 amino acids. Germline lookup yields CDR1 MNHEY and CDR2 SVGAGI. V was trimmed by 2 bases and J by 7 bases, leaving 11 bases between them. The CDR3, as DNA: TGTGCCAGCAGTTACCCCGGGGGTGGCGGGGAGCTGTTTTTT. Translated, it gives CASSYPGGGGELFF.

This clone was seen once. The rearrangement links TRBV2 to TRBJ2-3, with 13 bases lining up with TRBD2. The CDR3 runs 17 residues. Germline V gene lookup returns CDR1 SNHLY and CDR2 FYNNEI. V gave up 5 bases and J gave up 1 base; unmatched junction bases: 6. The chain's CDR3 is CASSYTGTSGGTDTQYF. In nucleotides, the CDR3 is TGTGCCAGCAGTTATACCGGGACTAGCGGGGGCACAGATACGCAGTATTTT.

The CDR3 DNA sequence: TGCGCCAGCAGCCAACGGACAGGGGAGGCTTCACCCCTCCACTTT. The encoded protein is CASSQRTGEASPLHF. This chain connects TRBV4-1 to TRBJ1-6; 9 bases align to TRBD1. CDR1 MGHRA and CDR2 YSYEKL come from the germline V gene. Trimming at V came to 2 bases and at J to 9 bases, leaving 5 bases not matched to a gene. This CDR3 is built from 15 residues.

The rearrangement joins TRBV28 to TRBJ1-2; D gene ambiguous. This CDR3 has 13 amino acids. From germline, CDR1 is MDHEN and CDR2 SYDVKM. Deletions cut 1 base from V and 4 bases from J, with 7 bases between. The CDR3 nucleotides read TGTGCCAGCAGTTTATTTTTAGCCTATGGCTACACCTTC. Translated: CASSLFLAYGYTF.

Here the CDR3 DNA reads TGTGCCAGCAGTACCGGACAGGGCTACACCATATATTTT. Translating it yields CASSTGQGYTIYF. V and J are TRBV6-1 and TRBJ1-3; 8 bases map to TRBD1. The V gene's germline CDR1 is MNHNS and CDR2 SASEGT. V lost 5 bases to trimming and J lost 8 bases; unmatched junction nucleotides: 5. This CDR3 spans 13 amino acids.

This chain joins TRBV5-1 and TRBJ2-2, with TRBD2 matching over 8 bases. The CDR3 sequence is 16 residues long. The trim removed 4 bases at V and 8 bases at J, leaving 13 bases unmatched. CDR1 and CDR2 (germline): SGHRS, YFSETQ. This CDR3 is CASSAGLATARGELFF. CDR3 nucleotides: TGCGCCAGCAGCGCAGGACTAGCTACAGCGAGGGGGGAGCTGTTTTTT. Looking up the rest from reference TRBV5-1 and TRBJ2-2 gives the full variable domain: KAGVTQTPRYLIKTRGQQVTLSCSPISGHRSVSWYQQTPGQGLQFLFEYFSETQRNKGNFPGRFSGRQFSNSRSEMNVSTLELGDSALYLCASSAGLATARGELFFGEGSRLTVL.

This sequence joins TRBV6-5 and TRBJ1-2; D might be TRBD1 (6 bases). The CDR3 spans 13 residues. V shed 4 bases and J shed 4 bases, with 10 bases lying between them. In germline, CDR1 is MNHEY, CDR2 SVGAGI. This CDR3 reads CASSSRDTYGYTF. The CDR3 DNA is TGTGCCAGCAGTTCCAGGGACACCTATGGCTACACCTTC.

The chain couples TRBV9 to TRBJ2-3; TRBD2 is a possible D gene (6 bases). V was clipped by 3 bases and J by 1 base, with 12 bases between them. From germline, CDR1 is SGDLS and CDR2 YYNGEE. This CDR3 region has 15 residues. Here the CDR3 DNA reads TGTGCCAGCAGCGGGGACTCCGCGGGCACAGATACGCAGTATTTT. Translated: CASSGDSAGTDTQYF.

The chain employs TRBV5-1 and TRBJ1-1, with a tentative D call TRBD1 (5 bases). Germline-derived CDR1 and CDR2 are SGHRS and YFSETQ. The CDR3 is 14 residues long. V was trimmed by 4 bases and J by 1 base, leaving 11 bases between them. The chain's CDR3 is CASSAQERNTEAFF. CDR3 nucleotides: TGCGCCAGCAGCGCACAGGAGCGGAACACTGAAGCTTTCTTT.

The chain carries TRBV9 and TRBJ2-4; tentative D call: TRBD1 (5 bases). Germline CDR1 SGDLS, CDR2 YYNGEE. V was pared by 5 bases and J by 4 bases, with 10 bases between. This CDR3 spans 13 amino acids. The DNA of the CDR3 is TGTGCCAGCAGTGGGGCGTCGAAAAACATTCAGTACTTC. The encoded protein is CASSGASKNIQYF.

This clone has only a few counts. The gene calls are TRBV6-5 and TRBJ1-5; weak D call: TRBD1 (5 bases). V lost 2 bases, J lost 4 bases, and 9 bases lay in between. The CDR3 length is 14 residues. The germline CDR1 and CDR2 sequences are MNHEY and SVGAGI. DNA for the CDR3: TGTGCCAGCAGTTACGGGCAGGGTAATCAGCCCCAGCATTTT. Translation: CASSYGQGNQPQHF.

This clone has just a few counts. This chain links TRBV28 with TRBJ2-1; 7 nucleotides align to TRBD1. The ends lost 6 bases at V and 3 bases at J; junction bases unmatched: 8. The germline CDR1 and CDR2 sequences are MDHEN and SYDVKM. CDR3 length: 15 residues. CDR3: CASSRDRVRYNEQFF. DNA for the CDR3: TGTGCCAGCAGCCGCGACAGGGTACGCTACAATGAGCAGTTCTTC.

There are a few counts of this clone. The CDR3 loop is CASSVLTGGSTDTQYF. The CDR3 nucleotides read TGTGCCAGCAGCGTACTTACAGGGGGGAGCACAGATACGCAGTATTTT. The V call is TRBV9, the J call TRBJ2-3; 8 bases are a match to TRBD1. V shed 1 base, J shed 0 bases, and the junction held 4 bases outside the gene matches. Germline CDR1 reads SGDLS; CDR2 reads YYNGEE. The CDR3 is made up of 16 amino acids.

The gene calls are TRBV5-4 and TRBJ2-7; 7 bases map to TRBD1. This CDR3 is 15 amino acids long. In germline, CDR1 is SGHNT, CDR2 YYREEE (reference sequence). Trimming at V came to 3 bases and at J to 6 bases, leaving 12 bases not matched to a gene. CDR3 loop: CASSWGKGAPPEQYF. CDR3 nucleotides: TGTGCCAGCAGCTGGGGCAAGGGGGCGCCCCCCGAGCAGTACTTC.

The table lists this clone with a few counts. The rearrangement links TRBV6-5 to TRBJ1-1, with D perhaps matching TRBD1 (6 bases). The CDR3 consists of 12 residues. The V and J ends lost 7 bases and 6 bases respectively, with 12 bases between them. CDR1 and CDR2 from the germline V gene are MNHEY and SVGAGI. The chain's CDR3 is CASTNRDAEAFF. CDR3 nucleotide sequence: TGTGCCAGCACCAACAGGGACGCTGAAGCTTTCTTT.